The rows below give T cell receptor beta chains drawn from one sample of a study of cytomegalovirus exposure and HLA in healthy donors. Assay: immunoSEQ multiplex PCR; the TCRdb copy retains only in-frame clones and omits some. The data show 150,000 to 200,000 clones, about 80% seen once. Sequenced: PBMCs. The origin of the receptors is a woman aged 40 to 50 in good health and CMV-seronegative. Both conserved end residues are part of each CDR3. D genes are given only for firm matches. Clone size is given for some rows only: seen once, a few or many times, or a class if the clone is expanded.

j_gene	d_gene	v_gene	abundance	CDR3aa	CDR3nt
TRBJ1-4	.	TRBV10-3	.	CAISERPGSFNEKLFF	TGTGCCATCAGTGAGAGGCCCGGTAGCTTTAATGAAAAACTGTTTTTT
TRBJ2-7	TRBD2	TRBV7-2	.	CASSRSLAGTYEQYF	TGTGCCAGCAGCCGATCTCTAGCGGGAACCTACGAGCAGTACTTC
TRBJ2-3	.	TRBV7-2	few	CASSPGRVTDTQYF	TGTGCCAGCAGCCCGGGAAGAGTCACAGATACGCAGTATTTT
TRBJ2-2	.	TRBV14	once	CASSSPPTNTGELFF	TGTGCCAGCAGTAGTCCACCCACGAACACCGGGGAGCTGTTTTTT
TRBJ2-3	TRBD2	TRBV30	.	CAWSQGLAGTDTQYF	TGTGCCTGGAGTCAGGGACTAGCGGGGACAGATACGCAGTATTTT
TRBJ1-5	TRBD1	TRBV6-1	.	CASSEIWKGAGGQPQHF	TGTGCCAGCAGTGAAATATGGAAGGGGGCCGGGGGTCAGCCCCAGCATTTT
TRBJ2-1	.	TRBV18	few	CASSPTTGDEQFF	TGTGCCAGCTCACCAACAACGGGAGATGAGCAGTTCTTC
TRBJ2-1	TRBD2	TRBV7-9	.	CASSLDIRLAGGPGEQFF	TGTGCCAGCAGCTTAGATATCCGGCTAGCGGGAGGGCCTGGTGAGCAGTTCTTC
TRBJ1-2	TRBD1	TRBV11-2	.	CASSLDAGGPRNGYTF	TGTGCCAGCAGCTTAGACGCAGGGGGCCCCCGAAACGGCTACACCTTC
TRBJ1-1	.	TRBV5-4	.	CASSQPGMEAFF	TGTGCCAGCAGCCAACCGGGTATGGAAGCTTTCTTT
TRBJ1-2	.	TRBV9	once	CASSVGGQSYGYTF	TGTGCCAGCAGCGTAGGGGGACAATCATATGGCTACACCTTC
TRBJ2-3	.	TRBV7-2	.	CASSSQGGVGTDTQYF	TGTGCCAGCAGCTCCCAAGGGGGAGTGGGCACAGATACGCAGTATTTT
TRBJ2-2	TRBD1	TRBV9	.	CASSVTGTNTGELFF	TGTGCCAGCAGCGTGACAGGGACGAACACCGGGGAGCTGTTTTTT
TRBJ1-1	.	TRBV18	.	CASSESQVLMNTEAFF	TGTGCCAGCTCAGAATCACAGGTTCTCATGAACACTGAAGCTTTCTTT
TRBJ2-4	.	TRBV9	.	CASSVDREGDIQYF	TGTGCCAGCAGCGTAGACCGGGAAGGAGACATTCAGTACTTC
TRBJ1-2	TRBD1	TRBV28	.	CASSRDRGSGYTF	TGTGCCAGCAGCAGAGACAGGGGGTCGGGCTACACCTTC
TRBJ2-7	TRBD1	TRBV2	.	CASRATGTGGVYEQYF	TGTGCCAGCAGGGCGACCGGGACAGGGGGAGTCTACGAGCAGTACTTC
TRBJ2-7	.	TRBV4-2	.	CASSQDVTYYEQYF	TGTGCCAGCAGCCAAGATGTCACCTACTACGAGCAGTACTTC
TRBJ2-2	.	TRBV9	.	CASSDPAGQSGNTGELFF	TGTGCCAGCAGCGACCCCGCGGGACAGTCGGGAAACACCGGGGAGCTGTTTTTT
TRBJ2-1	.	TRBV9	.	CASNVQGPEQFF	TGTGCCAGCAATGTACAGGGACCTGAGCAGTTCTTC
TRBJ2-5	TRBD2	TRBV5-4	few	CASSPGSGRVRETQYF	TGTGCCAGCAGTCCCGGAAGCGGGAGGGTGAGGGAGACCCAGTACTTC
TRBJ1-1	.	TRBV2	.	CASSVVGNTEAFF	TGTGCCAGCAGTGTGGTCGGGAACACTGAAGCTTTCTTT
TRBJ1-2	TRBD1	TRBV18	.	CASSPNAQTGGDGYTF	TGTGCCAGCTCACCCAACGCCCAGACAGGGGGCGATGGCTACACCTTC
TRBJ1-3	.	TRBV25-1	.	CASSEFGTWGNTIYF	TGTGCCAGCAGTGAATTCGGGACTTGGGGAAACACCATATATTTT
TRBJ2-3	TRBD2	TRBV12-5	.	CASGLVRGLALDTQYF	TGTGCTAGTGGTTTGGTACGAGGACTAGCATTGGATACGCAGTATTTT
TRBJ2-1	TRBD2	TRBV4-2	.	CASSQVGGTSLFHEQFF	TGTGCCAGCAGCCAAGTTGGGGGGACTAGCTTATTCCATGAGCAGTTCTTC
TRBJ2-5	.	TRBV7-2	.	CASSSRGGMETQYF	TGTGCCAGCAGCTCCCGCGGAGGGATGGAGACCCAGTACTTC
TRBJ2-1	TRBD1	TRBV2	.	CASSGTGYYNEQFF	TGTGCCAGCAGTGGGACAGGGTACTACAATGAGCAGTTCTTC
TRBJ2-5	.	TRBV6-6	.	CASSYGLIQETQYF	TGTGCCAGCAGTTACGGACTGATCCAAGAGACCCAGTACTTC
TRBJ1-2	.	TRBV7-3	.	CASSPAPTHSGYGYTF	TGTGCCAGCAGCCCAGCGCCTACACACTCTGGGTATGGCTACACCTTC
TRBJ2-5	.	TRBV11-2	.	CASSSNLITRGETQYF	TGTGCCAGCAGCTCCAACCTGATTACCAGGGGAGAGACCCAGTACTTC
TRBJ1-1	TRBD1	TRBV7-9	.	CASSLDPGQVNEAFF	TGTGCCAGCAGCCTTGATCCGGGACAGGTAAATGAAGCTTTCTTT
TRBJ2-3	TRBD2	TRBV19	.	CAGGGGGISPDTQYF	TGTGCCGGGGGAGGCGGGGGTATTTCGCCAGATACGCAGTATTTT
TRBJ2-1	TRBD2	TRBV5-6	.	CASSRELAGSSYNEQFF	TGTGCCAGCAGTAGGGAACTAGCGGGTTCCTCCTACAATGAGCAGTTCTTC
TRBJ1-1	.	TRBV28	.	CASSLSIQSGAFF	TGTGCCAGCAGTTTGTCTATCCAATCGGGAGCTTTCTTT
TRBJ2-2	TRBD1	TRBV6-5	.	CASSRGQGAGELFF	TGTGCCAGCAGTAGGGGACAGGGAGCCGGGGAGCTGTTTTTT
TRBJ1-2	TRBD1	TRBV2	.	CASSATGGEGYTF	TGTGCCAGCAGTGCCACAGGGGGCGAAGGCTACACCTTC
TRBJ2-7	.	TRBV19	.	CASTAGYEQYF	TGTGCCAGTACCGCAGGCTACGAGCAGTACTTC
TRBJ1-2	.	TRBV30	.	CAWSVPGENYGYTF	TGTGCCTGGAGTGTACCAGGGGAAAACTATGGCTACACCTTC
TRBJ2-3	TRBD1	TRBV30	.	CAGNRGDRDSSTDTQYF	TGTGCCGGGAACCGCGGGGACAGGGATTCTAGCACAGATACGCAGTATTTT
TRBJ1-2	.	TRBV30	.	CAWSLDRGNGYTF	TGTGCCTGGAGTTTGGACAGAGGAAATGGCTACACCTTC
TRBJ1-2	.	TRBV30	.	CAWRDRQFYGYTF	TGTGCCTGGAGGGACCGACAGTTCTATGGCTACACCTTC
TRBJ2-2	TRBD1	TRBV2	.	CASSEFGQGNTGELFF	TGTGCCAGCAGTGAATTCGGACAGGGCAACACCGGGGAGCTGTTTTTT
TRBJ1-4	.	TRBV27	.	CASGLRGKKLFF	TGTGCCAGCGGCCTCCGGGGGAAAAAACTGTTTTTT
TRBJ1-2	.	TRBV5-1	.	CASSPRPGHQNYGYTF	TGCGCCAGCAGCCCCAGGCCGGGACACCAAAACTATGGCTACACCTTC
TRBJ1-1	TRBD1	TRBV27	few	CASGQVRTEAFF	TGTGCCAGCGGACAGGTTCGGACTGAAGCTTTCTTT
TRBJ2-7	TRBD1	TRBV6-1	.	CASSIGTGSRYEQYF	TGTGCCAGCAGTATCGGGACAGGGTCTAGGTACGAGCAGTACTTC
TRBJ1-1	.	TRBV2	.	CASSTPDTLNTEAFF	TGTGCCAGCAGCACCCCGGACACTTTGAACACTGAAGCTTTCTTT
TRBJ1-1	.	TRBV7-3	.	CASSLSAGIPGTEAFF	TGTGCCAGCAGCTTATCAGCGGGAATCCCGGGGACTGAAGCTTTCTTT
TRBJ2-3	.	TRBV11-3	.	CASSFFGPEVGADTQYF	TGTGCCAGCAGCTTTTTCGGTCCCGAGGTCGGCGCAGATACGCAGTATTTT
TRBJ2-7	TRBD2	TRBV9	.	CASSTSGLSVSYEQYF	TGTGCCAGCAGTACTAGCGGGCTCTCCGTTTCCTACGAGCAGTACTTC
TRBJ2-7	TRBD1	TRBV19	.	CASSGGQGRYEQYF	TGTGCCAGTAGTGGGGGACAGGGCCGATACGAGCAGTACTTC
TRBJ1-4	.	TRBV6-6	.	CASSYGTPGNEKLFF	TGTGCCAGCAGCTACGGGACACCGGGTAATGAAAAACTGTTTTTT
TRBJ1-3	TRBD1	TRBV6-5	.	CASSLDRTSGNTIYF	TGTGCCAGCAGCCTGGACAGGACCTCTGGAAACACCATATATTTT
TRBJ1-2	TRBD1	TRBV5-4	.	CASSLAGTAHYGYTF	TGTGCCAGCAGCTTGGCCGGGACAGCTCACTATGGCTACACCTTC
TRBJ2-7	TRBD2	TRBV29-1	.	CSAGTRSNEQYF	TGCAGCGCCGGGACTAGGAGTAACGAGCAGTACTTC
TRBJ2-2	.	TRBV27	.	CASIEKVGQGNTGELFF	TGTGCCAGCATCGAAAAAGTTGGTCAGGGGAACACCGGGGAGCTGTTTTTT
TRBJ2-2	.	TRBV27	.	CASSPFTVHTGELFF	TGTGCCAGCAGCCCCTTCACGGTACACACCGGGGAGCTGTTTTTT
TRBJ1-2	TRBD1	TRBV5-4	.	CASSWGSGGSGYTF	TGTGCCAGCAGCTGGGGCTCAGGGGGCTCTGGCTACACCTTC